This T cell receptor beta chain came from a study of shared clonotypes between healthy human individuals. Regarding the study as a whole: The study found roughly 5.3% of naive CD4 clonotypes shared across a handful of donors.

Naive CD4+ cells were CD45RA-selected; the remaining cells were memory. This clone was detected only once. The antigen remains unidentified. The same CDR3 arises from other DNA sequences in this sample as well. The germline V and J ends were trimmed by 3 bases and 4 bases, with 7 bases remaining between them. The CDR3 runs 13 residues. The germline V gene encodes CDR1 LNHDA and CDR2 SQIVND (reference sequence). Sorted subsets were amplified in replicate PCRs using around 220 ng DNA, tens of thousands of T cell genomes. Profiled with immunoSEQ multiplex PCR; TCRdb holds only in-frame clones, not every one. The repertoire has approximately 1,500,000 clones, roughly 96% of them found once; the top ten carry 1.2%.

The V and J genes are TRBV19 and TRBJ1-5; D unresolved. This clonotype was sampled from a young man in good health. The sequencing input was naive CD4+ T cells sorted from blood. Subset of the sample: CD45RA+ positively selected. CDR3 protein: CASSISRNQPQHF. CDR3 nucleotide sequence: TGTGCCAGTAGTATCTCAAGAAATCAGCCCCAGCATTTT.